This is a list of T cell receptor beta chains from one sample in a study of T cells in Graves' hyperthyroidism and ophthalmopathy. One entry per CDR3 protein, called by TCRdb with MiXCR from the multiplex PCR reads. The sample has about 570,000 distinct CDR3 sequences, 14% seen once. Sequencing was performed on blood. The receptor set was obtained from a woman in her 40s with Graves' hyperthyroidism. CDR3s include the opening cysteine and the closing phenylalanine or tryptophan. The D gene is left open where the match is weak. Not every row has a clone size; where given, it reads once, few, many or a size class.

v_call	j_call	clone_size	d_call	cdr3_aa	cdr3_nt
TRBV6-5	TRBJ2-2	-	-	CASSFIQGRGAGELFF	TGTGCCAGCAGTTTTATACAGGGTCGGGGAGCCGGGGAGCTGTTTTTT
TRBV5-6	TRBJ2-2	many	-	CASSLAQGTNTGELFF	TGTGCCAGCAGCTTGGCGCAGGGGACGAACACCGGGGAGCTGTTTTTT
TRBV5-1	TRBJ2-1	many	TRBD2	CASSQFGTNTYNEQFF	TGCGCCAGCAGCCAATTTGGGACTAACACTTACAATGAGCAGTTCTTC
TRBV9	TRBJ2-7	many	-	CASSVDSGPPYEQYF	TGTGCCAGCAGCGTAGATAGCGGCCCGCCCTACGAGCAGTACTTC
TRBV12-3/TRBV12-4	TRBJ1-6	-	-	CASSFSRENSPLHF	TGTGCCAGCAGTTTTAGCAGAGAGAATTCACCCCTCCACTTT
TRBV28	TRBJ1-5	many	TRBD1	CASSSTGRGNQPQHF	TGTGCCAGCAGTTCGACAGGGAGGGGGAATCAGCCCCAGCATTTT
TRBV28	TRBJ1-5	many	-	CASSPNQPQHF	TGTGCCAGCAGCCCCAATCAGCCCCAGCATTTT
TRBV4-1	TRBJ1-4	many	-	CASSQVNLGLTNEKLFF	TGCGCCAGCAGCCAAGTAAACCTGGGACTAACTAATGAAAAACTGTTTTTT
TRBV19	TRBJ2-3	few	-	CASSTPRRTDTQYF	TGTGCCAGTAGTACCCCCCGGCGCACAGATACGCAGTATTTT
TRBV7-3	TRBJ2-3	-	TRBD2	CASNQGLADTQYF	TGTGCCAGCAACCAAGGACTAGCAGATACGCAGTATTTT
TRBV11-2	TRBJ2-3	many	TRBD1	CASSLERTGRPDTQYF	TGTGCCAGCAGCTTAGAGCGGACAGGGAGGCCAGATACGCAGTATTTT